These T cell receptor beta chains were read from a single sample in a study of Graves' ophthalmopathy and Graves' hyperthyroidism. TCRdb used MiXCR to reprocess the multiplex PCR reads, holding one entry per CDR3 protein. The table lists over a million distinct CDR3 sequences, roughly two fifths of them singletons, with around 10% in the top ten. The sample was peripheral blood or thyroid tissue (not recorded which). These receptors came from an adult man with Graves' hyperthyroidism. Both conserved end residues are part of each CDR3. Each record gives: CDR3 length, V gene, D gene, J gene, CDR3 protein. A D gene is named only where the DNA matches it firmly.

13	TRBV4-3	TRBD2	TRBJ2-7	CASSKNREAEQYF
13	TRBV20-1	TRBD1	TRBJ2-7	CSAGQGLSYEQYF
12	TRBV20-1	-	TRBJ2-7	CSAEGSWEEQYF
15	TRBV20-1	TRBD1	TRBJ2-7	CSARDLGQASGEQYF
13	TRBV12-3/TRBV12-4	TRBD1	TRBJ1-2	CASSVGTGYGYTF
13	TRBV6-5	-	TRBJ1-2	CASSYSFVDGYTF
14	TRBV20-1	-	TRBJ1-4	CSALRERHNEKLFF
14	TRBV10-3	TRBD1	TRBJ1-4	CAISDGTGDEKLFF
15	TRBV7-9	-	TRBJ2-5	CASSLAGAAEETQYF
12	TRBV7-9	TRBD2	TRBJ2-3	CASSREGDTQYF
10	TRBV9	TRBD1	TRBJ1-1	CASSADRGHF
16	TRBV29-1	TRBD1	TRBJ2-7	CSVEDPGTGGSYEQYF
17	TRBV12-5	-	TRBJ1-3	CASSSWDLIRYGNTIYF
14	TRBV2	-	TRBJ2-7	CASSTPRGIHEQYF